These 14 T cell receptor beta chains were all obtained from the same sample, sequenced in a study of T cell responses to AZD1222 COVID-19 vaccine (dated by TCRdb to the early 2020s). In light of the paper, this sample's time point label describes: baseline before first vaccination. Library prep was done by the immunoSEQ multiplex PCR assay. TCRdb provides this immuneACCESS table in a form limited to in-frame rearrangements. Some clones are lacking; in checked studies, under half of them reflect an unresolved V gene, and why the rest are absent is not known. The table for this sample lists 95,000 to 150,000 clones; around 86% of them were counted only once. The top ten clonotypes cover about 1.2% of the sample. The specimen was peripheral blood, collected on day 0 of AZD1222 vaccination. The receptors shown here come from an adult in good health.

This chain links TRBV6-5 with TRBJ1-4, with D maybe TRBD1 (5 bases). CDR3 size: 15 residues. Germline V lookup: CDR1 MNHEY, CDR2 SVGAGI. Between the trimmed V and J ends, which lost 2 bases and 4 bases, there was a span of 11 bases. DNA for the CDR3: TGTGCCAGCAGTTACCAGCGGGGCAGTAATGAAAAACTGTTTTTT. Its protein is CASSYQRGSNEKLFF.

The chain employs TRBV7-9 and TRBJ1-2, with 7 positions matching TRBD1. V lost 4 bases, J lost 6 bases, and 11 bases stayed unmatched. Germline V gene data show CDR1 as SEHNR and CDR2 as FQNEAQ (reference sequence). The CDR3 sequence is 15 residues long. CDR3 in DNA: TGTGCCAGCAGCTCCTCGGCCGACAGGGCAAATGGCTACACCTTC. It encodes CASSSSADRANGYTF.

This rearrangement joins TRBV7-2 to TRBJ1-6; 8 bases are shared with TRBD1. V trimming: 5 bases; J trimming: 4 bases; junction bases outside the gene matches: 7. The CDR3 consists of 16 residues. The germline gives CDR1 SGHTA, CDR2 FQGNSA. The CDR3: CASSGLDRVYNSPLHF. The CDR3 coding sequence is TGTGCCAGCAGCGGGCTGGACAGGGTTTATAATTCACCCCTCCACTTT.

J is TRBJ2-7 and V is TRBV7-8; TRBD1 aligns across 10 bases. This CDR3 has 13 amino acids. In germline, CDR1 is SGHVS, CDR2 FQNEAQ. The trim removed 4 bases at V and 3 bases at J, leaving 0 bases unmatched. This CDR3 reads CASSWDRGYEQYF. The CDR3 bases are TGTGCCAGCAGCTGGGACAGGGGCTACGAGCAGTACTTC. Using reference TRBV7-8 and TRBJ2-7 for the parts outside the CDR3, the full variable domain is GAGVSQSPRYKVAKRGQDVALRCDPISGHVSLFWYQQALGQGPEFLTYFQNEAQLDKSGLPSDRFFAERPEGSVSTLKIQRTQQEDSAVYLCASSWDRGYEQYFGPGTRLTVT.

V usage is TRBV6-5 and J usage is TRBJ2-4, with 7 bases that match TRBD1. The V gene's germline CDR1 is MNHEY and CDR2 SVGAGI. V lost 5 bases and J lost 0; bases outside the gene matches: 4. The CDR3 runs to 15 residues. CDR3 DNA sequence: TGTGCCAGCAGTCCGGGACAGCTAGCCAAAAACATTCAGTACTTC. Amino acids: CASSPGQLAKNIQYF.

The rearrangement links TRBV9 to TRBJ1-6; D is ambiguous. The CDR3 is 13 residues long. The V end was cut by 4 bases, the J end by 9 bases, with 11 bases between. The germline gives CDR1 SGDLS, CDR2 YYNGEE. CDR3 region: CASSPGELSPLHF. The CDR3 DNA is TGTGCCAGCAGCCCCGGAGAGCTTTCACCCCTCCACTTT.

The V gene is TRBV18, the J gene TRBJ1-5; TRBD1 might be the D (6 bases). In germline, CDR1 is KGHSH, CDR2 LQKENI. The CDR3 consists of 14 residues. V was cut by 3 bases and J by 11 bases, with 17 bases left in between. In DNA, the CDR3 is TGTGCCAGCTCACCGGCCACCCCCAAGGGGGCCCAGCATTTT. This translates into CASSPATPKGAQHF.

The V gene is TRBV30, the J gene TRBJ1-1; D gene uncertain. This CDR3 comprises 11 residues. V was clipped by 0 bases and J by 11 bases, with 10 bases between them. Germline lookup yields CDR1 GTSNPN and CDR2 SVGIG (reference sequence). CDR3 in amino acids: CAWSVESRAFF. Written as DNA, the CDR3 is TGTGCCTGGAGTGTGGAGAGTAGGGCTTTCTTT.

This clone was detected only once. The V call is TRBV7-9, the J call TRBJ2-7, with 7 bases matching TRBD2. Germline V gene data show CDR1 as SEHNR and CDR2 as FQNEAQ (reference sequence). The CDR3 is made up of 14 amino acids. Trimming at V came to 5 bases and at J to 1 base, leaving 5 bases not matched to a gene. Here the CDR3 DNA reads TGTGCCAGCAGCCCCACTAGCGTTTCCTACGAGCAGTACTTC. This gives the protein CASSPTSVSYEQYF.

This clone was counted between two and nine times. The chain carries TRBV28 and TRBJ1-2, with 9 bases lining up with TRBD1. Germline-derived CDR1 and CDR2 are MDHEN and SYDVKM. The CDR3 extends over 14 amino acids. V lost 6 bases and J lost 4; bases outside the gene matches: 6. The DNA of the CDR3 is TGTGCCAGCAGACCGGACAGGGGCCCCTATGGCTACACCTTC. Protein sequence: CASRPDRGPYGYTF.

The V and J genes are TRBV19 and TRBJ2-1, with TRBD2 matching 7 bases. Per germline, CDR1 LNHDA and CDR2 SQIVND (reference sequence). V shed 6 bases and J 7 bases; nucleotides not matched to a gene: 12. The CDR3 covers 15 residues. Here the CDR3 reads CASRSAGVIRNEQFF. CDR3 coding DNA: TGTGCCAGTAGGTCGGCGGGGGTGATAAGGAATGAGCAGTTCTTC.

The V call is TRBV5-1, the J call TRBJ1-1, with 9 positions matching TRBD1. Losses at the gene ends were 5 bases for V and 1 base for J; bases not matched to a gene: 9. CDR1 and CDR2 (germline): SGHRS, YFSETQ. This CDR3 contains 16 residues. CDR3 in DNA: TGCGCCAGCAGTCCGTCTCCGACAGGGGGGAACACTGAAGCTTTCTTT. Translated, it gives CASSPSPTGGNTEAFF.

Here the CDR3 DNA reads TGTGCCAGCAGCCAAGAGGGGCAGGGGGCGGCTCGGTTCCCCTACGAGCAGTACTTC. This codes for CASSQEGQGAARFPYEQYF. The genes are TRBV14 and TRBJ2-7; 8 bases agree with TRBD1. The CDR3 has 19 residues. Germline V gene lookup returns CDR1 SGHDN and CDR2 FVKESK. J gave up 2 bases and V 0 bases, and 15 bases lay outside the gene matches.

The rearrangement uses TRBV24-1 and TRBJ1-3; D not resolved. Trimming removed 3 bases from V and 4 bases from J, with 12 bases in between. The germline gives CDR1 KGHDR, CDR2 SFDVKD. The CDR3 length is 15 residues. CDR3 amino acids: CATSDGREGGNTIYF. In nucleotides, the CDR3 is TGTGCCACCAGTGATGGGAGGGAAGGAGGAAACACCATATATTTT.